A selection of T cell receptor beta chains follows, all from one sample in a study of response to subunit inactivated influenza vaccine. TCRdb re-called the RT-PCR reads with MiXCR, one entry per CDR3 protein. The sample shows hundreds of thousands of distinct CDR3 sequences, 10% to 12% of them seen only once. In addition, the sample was reused for a study of T cells expressing NK-cell markers.

Sequenced here: PBMCs from blood, sampled on the day of vaccination. The origin of the receptors is a man aged 50-60 years who received an inactivated influenza vaccine. Both conserved end residues are part of each CDR3. Each record gives: D gene, J gene, V gene, clone size, CDR3 DNA, CDR3 protein. The D gene is left open where the match is weak. Clone size, where shown, is once, few, many, or a class for clones that have expanded.

-	TRBJ2-4	TRBV5-1	few	TGCGCCAGCAGCTTGGTCGGGACACTAGCCAAAAACATTCAGTACTTC	CASSLVGTLAKNIQYF
-	TRBJ2-1	TRBV6-5	many	TGTGCCAGCAGTTACCACGCGAGGGGGTCCCAATTCTACAATGAGCAGTTCTTC	CASSYHARGSQFYNEQFF
-	TRBJ2-7	TRBV21-1	few	TGTGCCAGCAGCAGAGGGGCCCTTCAGTCAAACTACGAGCAGTACTTC	CASSRGALQSNYEQYF
TRBD2	TRBJ2-5	TRBV7-9	-	TGTGCCAGCAGCACCGGGCTAGCGGGATCAGAGACCCAGTACTTC	CASSTGLAGSETQYF
-	TRBJ1-5	TRBV7-9	-	TGTGCCAGCAGCTTAGCTAGGGTAGGTCAGCCCCAGCATTTT	CASSLARVGQPQHF
-	TRBJ1-1	TRBV5-1	many	TGCGCCAGCAGCTTTGGACTAGACACTGAAGCTTTCTTT	CASSFGLDTEAFF
-	TRBJ2-3	TRBV7-6	few	TGTGCCAGCAGCTTAGCGATAGATACGCAGTATTTT	CASSLAIDTQYF
TRBD1	TRBJ2-2	TRBV29-1	few	TGCAGCGCGGGACAGGTCCTGACCGGGGAGCTGTTTTTT	CSAGQVLTGELFF
TRBD1	TRBJ2-2	TRBV24-1	few	TGTGCCACCAGTGATTCCGGGACAGGGGGGCACACCGGGGAGCTGTTTTTT	CATSDSGTGGHTGELFF
-	TRBJ1-5	TRBV6-1	once	TGTGCCAGCAGTGTGATTAGCAATCAGCCCCAGCATTTT	CASSVISNQPQHF
TRBD2	TRBJ2-5	TRBV20-1	many	TGCAGTGCAGCTCGGACTAGCGGGGGGATCGGGGAGACCCAGTACTTC	CSAARTSGGIGETQYF
-	TRBJ2-1	TRBV7-2	few	TGTGCCAGCAGCTTCCGGGACATTAGACCCTACAATGAGCAGTTCTTC	CASSFRDIRPYNEQFF